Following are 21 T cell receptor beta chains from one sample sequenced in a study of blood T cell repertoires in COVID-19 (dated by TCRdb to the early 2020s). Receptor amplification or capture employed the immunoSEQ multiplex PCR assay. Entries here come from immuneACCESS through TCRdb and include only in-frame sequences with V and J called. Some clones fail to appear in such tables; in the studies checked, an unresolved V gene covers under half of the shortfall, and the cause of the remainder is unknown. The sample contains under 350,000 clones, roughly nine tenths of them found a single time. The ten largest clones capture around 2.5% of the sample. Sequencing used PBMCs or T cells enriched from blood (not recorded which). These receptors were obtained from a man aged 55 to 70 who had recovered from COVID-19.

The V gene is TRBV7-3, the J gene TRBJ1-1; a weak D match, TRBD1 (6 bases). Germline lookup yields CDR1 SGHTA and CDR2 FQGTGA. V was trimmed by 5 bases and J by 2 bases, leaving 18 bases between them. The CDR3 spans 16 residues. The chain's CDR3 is CASSPPDRLPNTEAFF. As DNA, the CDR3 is TGTGCCAGCAGCCCACCCGACAGGCTCCCAAACACTGAAGCTTTCTTT.

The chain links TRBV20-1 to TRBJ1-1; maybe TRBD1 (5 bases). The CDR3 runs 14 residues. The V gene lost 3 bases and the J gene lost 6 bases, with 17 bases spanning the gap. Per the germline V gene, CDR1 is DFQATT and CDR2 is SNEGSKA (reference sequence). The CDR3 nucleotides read TGCAGTGCTAGTCCCGCAGGGCGGCGATCTGAAGCTTTCTTT. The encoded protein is CSASPAGRRSEAFF.

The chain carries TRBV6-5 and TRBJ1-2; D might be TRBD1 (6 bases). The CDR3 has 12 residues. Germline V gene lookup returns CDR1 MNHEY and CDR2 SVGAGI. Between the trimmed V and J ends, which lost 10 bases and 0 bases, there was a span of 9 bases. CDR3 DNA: TGTGCCATCACAGGGACTAACTATGGCTACACCTTC. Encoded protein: CAITGTNYGYTF.

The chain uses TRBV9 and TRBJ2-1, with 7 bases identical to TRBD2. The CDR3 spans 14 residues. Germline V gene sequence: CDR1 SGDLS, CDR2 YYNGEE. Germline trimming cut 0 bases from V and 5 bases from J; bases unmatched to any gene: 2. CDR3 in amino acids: CASSVGGTNNEQFF. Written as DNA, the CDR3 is TGTGCCAGCAGCGTAGGTGGGACTAACAATGAGCAGTTCTTC.

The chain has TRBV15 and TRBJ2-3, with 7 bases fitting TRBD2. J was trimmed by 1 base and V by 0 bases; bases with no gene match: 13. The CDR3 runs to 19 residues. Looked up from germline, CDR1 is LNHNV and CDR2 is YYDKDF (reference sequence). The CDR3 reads CATSRDRPLTSRRTDTQYF. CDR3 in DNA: TGTGCCACCAGCAGAGATAGGCCCCTGACTAGCAGACGCACAGATACGCAGTATTTT.

CDR3 in DNA: TGCGCCAGCAGTCAACGCTACTACCGGGACAGGAACCCTCTCTATGGCTACACCTTC. It translates to CASSQRYYRDRNPLYGYTF. The rearrangement uses TRBV23-1 and TRBJ1-2, with 8 bases matching TRBD1. TRBV23-1 is known as an ORF, though its function is uncertain. Losses at the gene ends were 2 bases for V and 4 bases for J; bases not matched to a gene: 18. The CDR3 runs to 19 residues.

The CDR3, as DNA: TGTGCCAGCAGCTTTAGGGGGGGCGGGGAGACCCAGTACTTC. It encodes CASSFRGGGETQYF. The chain employs TRBV7-2 and TRBJ2-5, with D maybe TRBD2 (7 bases). CDR1 and CDR2 (germline): SGHTA, FQGNSA. With 3 bases removed from V and 5 bases from J, the gap between germline ends came to 13 bases. CDR3 size: 14 residues.

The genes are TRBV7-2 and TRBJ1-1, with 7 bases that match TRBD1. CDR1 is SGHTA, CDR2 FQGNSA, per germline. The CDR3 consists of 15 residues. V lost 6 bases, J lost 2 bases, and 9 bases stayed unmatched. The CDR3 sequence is CASSPTGRFNTEAFF. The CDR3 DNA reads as TGTGCCAGCAGTCCGACAGGGAGGTTTAACACTGAAGCTTTCTTT.

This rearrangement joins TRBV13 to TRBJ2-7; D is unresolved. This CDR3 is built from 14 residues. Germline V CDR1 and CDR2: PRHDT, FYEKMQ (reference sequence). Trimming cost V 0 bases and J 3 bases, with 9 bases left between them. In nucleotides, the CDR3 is TGTGCCAGCAGCTTAGGCTCCCCTGTCTACGAGCAGTACTTC. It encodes CASSLGSPVYEQYF.

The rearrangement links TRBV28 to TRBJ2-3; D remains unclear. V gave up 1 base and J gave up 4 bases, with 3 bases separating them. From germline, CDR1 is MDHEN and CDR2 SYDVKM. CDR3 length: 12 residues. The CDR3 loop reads CASSLSPDTQYF. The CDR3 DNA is TGTGCCAGCAGTTTATCTCCAGATACGCAGTATTTT.

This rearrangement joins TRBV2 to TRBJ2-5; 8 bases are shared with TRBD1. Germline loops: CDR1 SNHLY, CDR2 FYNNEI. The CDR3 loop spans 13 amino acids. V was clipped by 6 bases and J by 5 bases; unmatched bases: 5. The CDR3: CASSRTGGETQYF. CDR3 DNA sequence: TGTGCCAGCAGCCGCACAGGGGGGGAGACCCAGTACTTC.

For the CDR3, the DNA is TGTGCCAGCAGCTTAATGGGAGATTCACCCCTCCACTTT. The encoded protein is CASSLMGDSPLHF. The chain couples TRBV7-9 to TRBJ1-6, with no clear D. This CDR3 spans 13 amino acids. Germline CDR1 reads SEHNR; CDR2 reads FQNEAQ (reference sequence). Trimming cost V 2 bases and J 8 bases, with 7 bases left between them.

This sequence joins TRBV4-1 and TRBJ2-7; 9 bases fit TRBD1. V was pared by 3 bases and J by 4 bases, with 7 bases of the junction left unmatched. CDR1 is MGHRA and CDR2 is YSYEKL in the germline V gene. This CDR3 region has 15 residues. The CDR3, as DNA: TGCGCCAGCAGCCACGGTGGACAGGGGATTTACGAGCAGTACTTC. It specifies CASSHGGQGIYEQYF.

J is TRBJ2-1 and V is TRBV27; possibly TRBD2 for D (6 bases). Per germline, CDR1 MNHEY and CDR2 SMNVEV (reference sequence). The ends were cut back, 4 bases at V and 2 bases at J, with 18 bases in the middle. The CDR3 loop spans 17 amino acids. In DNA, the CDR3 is TGTGCCAGCAGTTCCCCCCCTTCCGGGAGCCCCTACAATGAGCAGTTCTTC. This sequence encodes CASSSPPSGSPYNEQFF.

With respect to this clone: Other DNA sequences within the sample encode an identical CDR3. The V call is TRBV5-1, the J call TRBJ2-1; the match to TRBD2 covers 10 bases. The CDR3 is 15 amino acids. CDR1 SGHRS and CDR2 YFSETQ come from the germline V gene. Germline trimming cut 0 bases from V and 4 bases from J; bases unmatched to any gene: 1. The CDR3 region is CASSLAAGGYNEQFF. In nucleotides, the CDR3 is TGCGCCAGCAGCTTGGCAGCGGGGGGGTACAATGAGCAGTTCTTC.

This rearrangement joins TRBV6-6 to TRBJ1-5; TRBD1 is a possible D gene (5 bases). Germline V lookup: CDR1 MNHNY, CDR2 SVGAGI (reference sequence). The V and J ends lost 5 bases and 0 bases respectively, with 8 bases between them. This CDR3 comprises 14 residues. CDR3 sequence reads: CASSPTGSNQPQHF. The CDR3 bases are TGTGCCAGCAGTCCCACAGGTAGCAATCAGCCCCAGCATTTT.

The CDR3 loop is CASSLGQLNTEAFF. In DNA, the CDR3 is TGTGCCAGCAGCTTAGGACAGCTAAACACTGAAGCTTTCTTT. This rearrangement joins TRBV7-2 to TRBJ1-1, with a possible D match to TRBD1 (5 bases). Deletions cut 1 base from V and 2 bases from J, with 8 bases between. The CDR3 is 14 amino acids. CDR1 SGHTA and CDR2 FQGNSA come from the germline V gene.

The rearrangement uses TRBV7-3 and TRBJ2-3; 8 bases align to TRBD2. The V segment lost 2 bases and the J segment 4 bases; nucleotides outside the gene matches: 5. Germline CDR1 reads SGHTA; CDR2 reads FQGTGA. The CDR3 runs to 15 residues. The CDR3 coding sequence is TGTGCCAGCAGCTTACAGCTAGCGGGTGCAGATACGCAGTATTTT. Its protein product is CASSLQLAGADTQYF.

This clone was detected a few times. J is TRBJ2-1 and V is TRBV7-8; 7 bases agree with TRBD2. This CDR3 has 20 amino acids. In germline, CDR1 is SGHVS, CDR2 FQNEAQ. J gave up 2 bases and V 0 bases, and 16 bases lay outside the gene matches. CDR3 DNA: TGTGCCAGCAGCTTAGCGCCTATATCCCGTGGCGGGGGAACCTACAATGAGCAGTTCTTC. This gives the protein CASSLAPISRGGGTYNEQFF.

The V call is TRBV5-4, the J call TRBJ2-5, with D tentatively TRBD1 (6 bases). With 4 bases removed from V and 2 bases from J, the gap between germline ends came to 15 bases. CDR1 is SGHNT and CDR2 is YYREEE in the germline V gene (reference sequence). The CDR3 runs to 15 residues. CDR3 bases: TGTGCCAGCAGCGGAAAAACAGGGCGGCAAGAGACCCAGTACTTC. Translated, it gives CASSGKTGRQETQYF.

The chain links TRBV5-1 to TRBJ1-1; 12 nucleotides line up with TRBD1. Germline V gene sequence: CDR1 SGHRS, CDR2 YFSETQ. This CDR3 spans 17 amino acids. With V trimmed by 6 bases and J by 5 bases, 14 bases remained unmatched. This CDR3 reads CASTHGTGGVGVTEAFF. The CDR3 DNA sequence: TGCGCCAGCACACACGGGACAGGGGGCGTCGGAGTAACTGAAGCTTTCTTT.